The 27 T cell receptor beta chains listed next were all sequenced from one sample in a study of T cells in localized non-small cell lung cancer. Some clones are missing from TCRdb's copy, which holds only in-frame ones; the method was immunoSEQ multiplex PCR. The sample holds some 17,000 clones; around 88% are singletons and the top ten take just under 35%. Sample: peripheral blood, taken before any cancer treatment. The receptors were gathered from a male donor aged 60 or over with stage III lung adenocarcinoma.

V usage is TRBV19 and J usage is TRBJ1-2; no definite D call. There are 15 residues in the CDR3. The V gene's germline CDR1 is LNHDA and CDR2 SQIVND (reference sequence). The ends were cut back, 3 bases at V and 4 bases at J, with 15 bases in the middle. In DNA form, the CDR3 reads TGTGCCAGTAGTATTTGGGAGGGAGGCTCCTATGGCTACACCTTC. This translates into CASSIWEGGSYGYTF.

The CDR3 loop reads CASSMGQGENQPQHF. The CDR3, as DNA: TGCGCCAGCAGCATGGGACAGGGTGAGAATCAGCCCCAGCATTTT. The chain has TRBV5-1 and TRBJ1-5; 9 nucleotides align to TRBD1. V lost 4 bases to trimming and J lost 4 bases; unmatched junction nucleotides: 6. Germline V CDR1 and CDR2: SGHRS, YFSETQ. The CDR3 extends over 15 amino acids.

V is TRBV7-2 and J is TRBJ1-2; perhaps TRBD1 as D (6 bases). CDR3 length: 14 residues. In germline, CDR1 is SGHTA, CDR2 FQGNSA. Between the trimmed V and J ends, which lost 5 bases and 8 bases, there was a span of 18 bases. CDR3: CASSPSGGGEGYTF. The CDR3 DNA follows: TGTGCCAGCAGCCCGAGTGGAGGGGGGGAGGGCTACACCTTC.

Only one count was recorded for this clone. The chain carries TRBV2 and TRBJ2-5; D gene ambiguous. V was pared by 4 bases and J by 1 base, with 16 bases between. Germline-derived CDR1 and CDR2 are SNHLY and FYNNEI. The CDR3 spans 16 residues. The CDR3 region is CASSVLARSGQETQYF. As DNA, the CDR3 is TGTGCCAGCAGTGTACTCGCGAGAAGTGGCCAAGAGACCCAGTACTTC.

The V gene is TRBV7-9, the J gene TRBJ1-2; D not certain. V was clipped by 4 bases and J by 0 bases, with 9 bases between them. Germline CDR1 and CDR2: SEHNR and FQNEAQ (reference sequence). The CDR3 totals 14 residues. The CDR3 loop is CASSSDRSNYGYTF. CDR3 nucleotide sequence: TGTGCCAGCAGCTCCGACCGTTCTAACTATGGCTACACCTTC.

The chain employs TRBV10-3 and TRBJ1-1, with 8 bases identical to TRBD1. The germline V gene encodes CDR1 ENHRY and CDR2 SYGVKD. V trimming: 0 bases; J trimming: 5 bases; junction bases outside the gene matches: 5. The CDR3 sequence is 15 residues long. The CDR3 is CAISESGQAGTEAFF. The CDR3 DNA is TGTGCCATCAGTGAGTCGGGACAGGCTGGGACTGAAGCTTTCTTT.

The chain links TRBV2 to TRBJ1-4, with D uncertain. CDR3 length: 15 amino acids. Trimming stripped 4 bases from V and 7 bases from J, with 16 bases between. Per the germline V gene, CDR1 is SNHLY and CDR2 is FYNNEI. The chain's CDR3 is CASSGGGYVTEKLFF. The CDR3 DNA follows: TGTGCCAGCAGTGGGGGAGGGTACGTGACTGAAAAACTGTTTTTT.

V usage is TRBV18 and J usage is TRBJ1-1; 9 nucleotides line up with TRBD1. With V trimmed by 5 bases and J by 3 bases, 4 bases remained unmatched. The CDR3 contains 14 residues. Germline-derived CDR1 and CDR2 are KGHSH and LQKENI. The CDR3 spells CASSSRTGDTEAFF. CDR3 sequence (DNA): TGTGCCAGCTCATCCCGGACAGGGGACACTGAAGCTTTCTTT.

This chain joins TRBV29-1 and TRBJ1-4; TRBD1 matches at 8 bases. CDR1 and CDR2 from the germline V gene are SQVTM and ANQGSEA. After removal of 1 base from V and 8 bases from J, the junction contained 9 bases not matched to a gene. The CDR3 has 15 amino acids. The CDR3 DNA sequence: TGCAGCGTTGAAGGCTTTATGGCAGGGGGCGAAAAACTGTTTTTT. Its translation: CSVEGFMAGGEKLFF.

The CDR3 is CASRRQVNTEAFF. The CDR3 region has the DNA TGTGCCAGCAGGCGACAGGTTAACACTGAAGCTTTCTTT. This rearrangement joins TRBV5-4 to TRBJ1-1; D perhaps matches TRBD1 (6 bases). The CDR3 consists of 13 residues. Per germline, CDR1 SGHNT and CDR2 YYREEE (reference sequence). Trimming took off 5 bases at V and 2 bases at J, with 10 bases between the two ends. Supplemented by reference TRBV5-4 and TRBJ1-1, the full variable domain reads ETGVTQSPTHLIKTRGQQVTLRCSSQSGHNTVSWYQQALGQGPQFIFQYYREEENGRGNFPPRFSGLQFPNYSSELNVNALELDDSALYLCASRRQVNTEAFFGQGTRLTVV.

This clone was recorded a few times. This chain uses TRBV27 with TRBJ1-2, with TRBD1 matching over 8 bases. The CDR3 consists of 14 residues. The trim removed 4 bases at V and 4 bases at J, leaving 5 bases unmatched. Germline V gene lookup returns CDR1 MNHEY and CDR2 SMNVEV (reference sequence). DNA for the CDR3: TGTGCCAGCAGTTCGGACAGGGTTGCCTATGGCTACACCTTC. Its protein product is CASSSDRVAYGYTF.

The rearrangement links TRBV5-1 to TRBJ1-1; TRBD1 matches at 7 bases. This CDR3 comprises 13 residues. Trimming at V came to 4 bases and at J to 4 bases, leaving 4 bases not matched to a gene. Germline-derived CDR1 and CDR2 are SGHRS and YFSETQ. DNA of the CDR3: TGCGCCAGCAGCATATGGGACAGCACTGAAGCTTTCTTT. This translates into CASSIWDSTEAFF.

V usage is TRBV9 and J usage is TRBJ2-6; 11 bases are shared with TRBD2. Germline trimming cut 4 bases from V and 0 bases from J; bases unmatched to any gene: 6. Germline V gives CDR1 SGDLS, CDR2 YYNGEE. This CDR3 is built from 18 residues. In DNA, the CDR3 is TGTGCCAGCAGCCCAACGACTAGCGGGGCCTCTGGGGCCAACGTCCTGACTTTC. This gives the protein CASSPTTSGASGANVLTF. Supplemented by reference TRBV9 and TRBJ2-6, the full variable domain reads DSGVTQTPKHLITATGQRVTLRCSPRSGDLSVYWYQQSLDQGLQFLIQYYNGEERAKGNILERFSAQQFPDLHSELNLSSLELGDSALYFCASSPTTSGASGANVLTFGAGSRLTVL.

This rearrangement joins TRBV7-2 to TRBJ1-2; D is unresolved. The CDR3 length is 14 residues. CDR1 and CDR2 from the germline V gene are SGHTA and FQGNSA. V was cut by 4 bases and J by 4 bases, with 13 bases left in between. The CDR3 protein is CASSSVWESYGYTF. CDR3 nucleotide sequence: TGTGCCAGCAGCTCCGTCTGGGAGTCCTATGGCTACACCTTC.

The V and J genes are TRBV27 and TRBJ2-5, with 12 bases lining up with TRBD2. J lost 4 bases, V lost 2 bases, and 11 bases had no gene match. The CDR3 consists of 18 residues. Germline V gene data show CDR1 as MNHEY and CDR2 as SMNVEV (reference sequence). DNA of the CDR3: TGTGCCAGCAGTTTAAAGGCTAGCGGGGGGGCTAGGCGAGAGACCCAGTACTTC. This sequence encodes CASSLKASGGARRETQYF.

V is TRBV6-5 and J is TRBJ2-7, with TRBD1 identical over 8 bases. J was trimmed by 4 bases and V by 4 bases; bases with no gene match: 3. Germline loops: CDR1 MNHEY, CDR2 SVGAGI. This CDR3 contains 13 residues. Here the CDR3 DNA reads TGTGCCAGCAGTTGGCAGGGGGCGTACGAGCAGTACTTC. Translating it yields CASSWQGAYEQYF.

In the case of this clone: The germline gene is not matched at one end of the junction; a read error may be the cause. This rearrangement joins TRBV30 to TRBJ1-1; tentative D call: TRBD1 (6 bases). The V gene's germline CDR1 is GTSNPN and CDR2 SVGIG (reference sequence). CDR3 length: 13 amino acids. The CDR3 DNA follows: TGTGCCTGGAGTGTACAGGGAAACACTGAAGATTTCTTT. Protein product: CAWSVQGNTEDFF.

This clone was found a few times. This sequence joins TRBV19 and TRBJ1-5, with 10 bases aligning to TRBD1. Germline V gives CDR1 LNHDA, CDR2 SQIVND (reference sequence). This CDR3 contains 17 residues. The J segment lost 1 base and the V segment lost 5 bases, leaving 8 bases of the junction unmatched. The CDR3 DNA is TGTGCCAGTAGTCCCCGGGACAGGGGAGGAAGCAATCAGCCCCAGCATTTT. As protein: CASSPRDRGGSNQPQHF.

The rearrangement uses TRBV5-5 and TRBJ1-2; D perhaps matches TRBD1 (6 bases). The germline V gene encodes CDR1 SGHKS and CDR2 YYEKEE (reference sequence). The CDR3 totals 15 residues. Trimming stripped 4 bases from V and 0 bases from J, with 13 bases between. CDR3 amino acids: CASSLRTEANYGYTF. The CDR3 nucleotides read TGTGCCAGCAGCCTTAGGACAGAAGCTAACTATGGCTACACCTTC.

This chain connects TRBV11-2 to TRBJ2-1, with 10 nucleotides matching TRBD2. V lost 5 bases and J lost 2; bases outside the gene matches: 12. Germline lookup yields CDR1 SGHAT and CDR2 FQNNGV. The CDR3 contains 18 residues. The CDR3 loop is CASSHGDPGTSAYNEQFF. For the CDR3, the DNA is TGTGCCAGCAGCCACGGGGATCCCGGGACTAGCGCCTACAATGAGCAGTTCTTC.

V is TRBV5-1 and J is TRBJ2-5; 9 bases map to TRBD1. The trim removed 0 bases at V and 6 bases at J, leaving 6 bases unmatched. The CDR3 totals 15 residues. Germline CDR1 SGHRS, CDR2 YFSETQ. CDR3 DNA: TGCGCCAGCAGCTTGGTCCGGGACAGGGTTCAGACCCAGTACTTC. This codes for CASSLVRDRVQTQYF.

The chain employs TRBV5-1 and TRBJ2-5; D possibly corresponds to TRBD1 (8 bases). The germline CDR1 and CDR2 sequences are SGHRS and YFSETQ. The CDR3 is 15 amino acids. V was pared by 0 bases and J by 4 bases, with 13 bases between. The DNA for the CDR3 is TGCGCCAGCAGCTTGGGGACAGGGAGGGGAGAGACCCAGTACTTC. Amino acid sequence: CASSLGTGRGETQYF.

The chain couples TRBV6-5 to TRBJ1-1, with a possible D match to TRBD1 (5 bases). Trimming left V 7 bases short and J 4 bases short, with 16 bases between. CDR3 size: 14 residues. The germline V gene has CDR1 MNHEY and CDR2 SVGAGI. CDR3 bases: TGTGCCAGCATTGTGACCTCGGGGGGCACTGAAGCTTTCTTT. Its protein is CASIVTSGGTEAFF.

CDR3 amino acids: CASSLYTLGTEAFF. CDR3 bases: TGCGCCAGCAGCTTGTACACTTTGGGTACTGAAGCTTTCTTT. V gene TRBV5-1 combines with J gene TRBJ1-1, with D unclear. The germline CDR1 and CDR2 sequences are SGHRS and YFSETQ. This CDR3 region has 14 residues. V lost 1 base, J lost 5 bases, and 12 bases lay in between.

The chain recombines TRBV5-4 with TRBJ1-4; 7 bases map to TRBD1. Trimming took 4 bases from V and 6 from J; bases not matched to a gene: 18. The CDR3 runs to 18 residues. Germline V lookup: CDR1 SGHNT, CDR2 YYREEE (reference sequence). The CDR3 DNA is TGTGCCAGCAGCGGGGCCGGGACAGACGCCGTAGTGGATGAAAAACTGTTTTTT. This translates into CASSGAGTDAVVDEKLFF.

The chain joins TRBV7-8 to TRBJ1-1, with 7 positions matching TRBD1. The length of the CDR3 is 19 residues. Per the germline V gene, CDR1 is SGHVS and CDR2 is FQNEAQ. J lost 4 bases, V lost 5 bases, and 22 bases had no gene match. The CDR3 protein is CASSPPGGRGRTSGTEAFF. The CDR3 region has the DNA TGTGCCAGCAGCCCACCGGGGGGGAGGGGGCGTACAAGCGGCACTGAAGCTTTCTTT.

This chain connects TRBV18 to TRBJ2-7; no clear D. The length of the CDR3 is 15 residues. Germline-derived CDR1 and CDR2 are KGHSH and LQKENI. Trimming left V 3 bases short and J 1 base short, with 13 bases between. CDR3 protein: CASSPGSVSSYEQYF. The CDR3 nucleotides are TGTGCCAGCTCACCTGGGTCAGTATCTTCCTACGAGCAGTACTTC. Combining the CDR3 with reference TRBV18 and TRBJ2-7 gives the whole variable domain NAGVMQNPRHLVRRRGQEARLRCSPMKGHSHVYWYRQLPEEGLKFMVYLQKENIIDESGMPKERFSAEFPKEGPSILRIQQVVRGDSAAYFCASSPGSVSSYEQYFGPGTRLTVT.